These 3 T cell receptor beta chains were all obtained from the same sample, sequenced in a study of T-cell reconstitution after alpha-beta-depleted transplantation in children. TCRbeta library preparation incorporated unique molecular identifiers. TCRdb independently ran MiXCR on the PCR reads; one entry per CDR3 protein. The sample includes 780,000 or so distinct CDR3 sequences, under 20% of them seen just once. This specimen was PBMCs, mostly from graft donor cells, taken 360 days after TCRalphabeta/CD19-depleted stem cell transplant. Receptor source: a male patient younger than 18 who had a stem cell transplant for acute lymphoblastic leukemia, so the T cells may come from the graft donor.

There are a few counts of this clonotype. The J gene is TRBJ1-5, the V gene TRBV20-1, with D unresolved. V dropped 1 base and J dropped 3 bases, with 13 bases sitting between them. Per germline, CDR1 DFQATT and CDR2 SNEGSKA (reference sequence). The CDR3 runs to 15 residues. The CDR3 nucleotides are TGCAGTGCTAGAGTTGGCGTTGACTTCAATCAGCCCCAGCATTTT. Translation: CSARVGVDFNQPQHF.

The chain uses TRBV7-9 and TRBJ2-7; D is uncertain. The CDR3 totals 15 residues. Trimming took 5 bases from V and 7 from J, leaving 21 bases between them. Germline V lookup: CDR1 SEHNR, CDR2 FQNEAQ (reference sequence). The CDR3 protein is CASSGGVATSREQYF. The CDR3 region has the DNA TGTGCCAGCAGCGGCGGAGTAGCCACCTCACGAGAGCAGTACTTC.

This clonotype has ten or more counts. The CDR3 spells CASSLLVFYNEQFF. The CDR3 DNA follows: TGTGCCAGCAGTTTACTAGTTTTCTACAATGAGCAGTTCTTC. V and J are TRBV12-3 or TRBV12-4 and TRBJ2-1; D remains unclear. Deletions cut 2 bases from V and 3 bases from J, with 8 bases between. The CDR3 is 14 amino acids.